Here is one T cell receptor beta chain with its context. As handled by the study authors: From reference gene primer amplification, estimates of nucleated cell counts were derived. The protocol was immunoSEQ multiplex PCR, while the TCRdb copy is restricted to in-frame clones and leaves out a portion. V, J and clone size are those of that table, while D and trimming were read from the DNA. This sample has 50,000 to 75,000 clones, with more than 60% found just once. The germline CDR1 and CDR2 sequences are MNHEY and SVGAGI. With 6 bases clipped from V and 8 bases from J, the junction kept 3 bases outside the gene matches. The CDR3 runs 11 residues. These data belong to a study of blood T cell repertoires in COVID-19. Study details: T cells, B-cell-depleted T cells, or PBMCs provided the cDNA or gDNA that served as material.

Sequences were obtained from peripheral blood. V usage is TRBV6-5 and J usage is TRBJ1-1, with 7 positions matching TRBD1. The sequence was collected from a human donor in a cohort sampled during active COVID-19. The CDR3 is CASSDRVEAFF. For the CDR3, the DNA is TGTGCCAGCAGCGACAGGGTGGAAGCTTTCTTT.